This T cell receptor beta chain stems from a study of blood T cell repertoires in COVID-19. Study in general: PBMCs, B-cell-depleted T cells, or T cells were the source of the cDNA or gDNA that made up the material.

CDR1 is LNHDA, CDR2 SQIVND, per germline (reference sequence). After removal of 6 bases from V and 6 bases from J, the junction contained 11 bases not matched to a gene. The CDR3 has 16 residues. Adults between about 18 and 89 years of age took part from some 25 US areas. Researchers sorted participants into cohorts using their self-reported clinical history. Original processing notes: How many nucleated cells were present was estimated from reference gene primer amplification. Some clones are missing from TCRdb's copy, which holds only in-frame ones; the method was immunoSEQ multiplex PCR. That table furnishes V, J and clone size, whereas the DNA furnished D and trimming. The sample holds a few hundred thousand clones, around 90% seen once.

The chain couples TRBV19 to TRBJ2-7, with 13 bases fitting TRBD2. The source of this sequence is a woman in her 50s with acute COVID-19. The sequenced material came from PBMCs or T cells enriched from blood (not recorded which). The CDR3 is CASRAPGLAGIGEQYF. CDR3 DNA sequence: TGTGCCAGTAGGGCCCCGGGACTAGCGGGAATAGGCGAGCAGTACTTC.